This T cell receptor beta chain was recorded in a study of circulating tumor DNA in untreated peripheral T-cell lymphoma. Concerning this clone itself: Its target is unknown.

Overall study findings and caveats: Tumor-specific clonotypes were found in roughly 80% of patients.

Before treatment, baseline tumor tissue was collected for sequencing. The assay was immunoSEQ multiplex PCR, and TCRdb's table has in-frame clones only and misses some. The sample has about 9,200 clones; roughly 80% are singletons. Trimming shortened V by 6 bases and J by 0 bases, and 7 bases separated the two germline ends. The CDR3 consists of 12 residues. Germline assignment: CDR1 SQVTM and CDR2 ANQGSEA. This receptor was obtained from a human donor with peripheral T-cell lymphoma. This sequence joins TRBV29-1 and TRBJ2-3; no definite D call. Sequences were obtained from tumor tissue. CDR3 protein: CSVSTSTDTQYF. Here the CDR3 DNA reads TGCAGCGTCTCCACTAGCACAGATACGCAGTATTTT.